The present TCR beta chain was sequenced within a study of blood T cell repertoires in COVID-19. The wider study: Whether acute or convalescent, the COVID-19 samples came from the United States, Italy and Spain.

Methods used by the authors: Researchers report that nucleated cell counts were estimated from reference gene primer amplification. Here immunoSEQ multiplex PCR was the method, and the copy in TCRdb shows in-frame clones only, minus some. V and J calls and clone size come straight from that table; D and trimming were deduced from the DNA. The table has about 64,000 clones, 86% seen once. V was trimmed by 4 bases and J by 0 bases, leaving 10 bases between them. CDR3 length equals 15 residues. Germline V gene sequence: CDR1 KGHDR, CDR2 SFDVKD. The receptor comes from a man aged 45-65 years with active COVID-19. Material: peripheral blood. The chain combines TRBV24-1 with TRBJ2-3; weak D call: TRBD2 (5 bases). In DNA, the CDR3 is TGTGCCACCAGTGACCCCCGGGGTAGCACAGATACGCAGTATTTT. Residues: CATSDPRGSTDTQYF.